The source of this T cell receptor (beta chain) is a study of identical twins. This CDR3 comprises 16 residues. The V segment lost 5 bases and the J segment 0 bases; nucleotides outside the gene matches: 7. CDR1 is SGHAT, CDR2 FQNNGV, per germline. Template switching added a universal primer binding site, and final cDNA carried unique molecular identifiers. TCRdb recomputed calls from the 5' RACE reads with MiXCR, one row per CDR3 protein. The repertoire holds a few hundred thousand distinct CDR3 sequences, approximately 8.7% seen once, with roughly 8.7% in the top ten. Study findings and constraints: Monozygotic twin pairs showed more out-of-frame TCR alpha sharing than models estimated. Sharing of beta out-of-frame sequences by twins showed a weaker excess. The more abundant beta clonotypes in cord blood had fewer insertions, and memory repertoires did not show this.

This clonotype has ten or more counts. As yet, its antigen is unknown. The chain carries TRBV11-2 and TRBJ2-3, with TRBD1 matching over 8 bases. The sequence was collected from a woman between 45 and 60 years old in good health. The sequenced sample was naive T cells sorted from blood. CDR3 amino acids: CASSPRTGSSTDTQYF. The CDR3 coding sequence is TGTGCCAGCAGCCCCCGGACAGGGTCCAGCACAGATACGCAGTATTTT.